This T cell receptor beta chain was retrieved from a study of T cell repertoires in ileal Crohn's disease. Some clones are missing from TCRdb's copy, which holds only in-frame ones; the method was immunoSEQ multiplex PCR. The sample carries more than 11,000 clones, nearly 80% recorded once. This clone was observed a few times. CDR1 and CDR2 (germline): LNHDA, SQIVND (reference sequence). V dropped 3 bases and J dropped 2 bases, with 18 bases sitting between them. The CDR3 runs 17 residues. Sequenced: ileal tissue. The V and J genes are TRBV19 and TRBJ2-3, with a weak D call TRBD1 (5 bases). The receptor comes from an adult with Crohn's disease. The CDR3 sequence: CASSMKAQGTFTDTQYF. The CDR3 DNA sequence: TGTGCCAGTAGTATGAAGGCCCAGGGTACCTTCACAGATACGCAGTATTTT. The whole variable domain, filled in from reference TRBV19 and TRBJ2-3, reads DGGITQSPKYLFRKEGQNVTLSCEQNLNHDAMYWYRQDPGQGLRLIYYSQIVNDFQKGDIAEGYSVSREKKESFPLTVTSAQKNPTAFYLCASSMKAQGTFTDTQYFGPGTRLTVL.